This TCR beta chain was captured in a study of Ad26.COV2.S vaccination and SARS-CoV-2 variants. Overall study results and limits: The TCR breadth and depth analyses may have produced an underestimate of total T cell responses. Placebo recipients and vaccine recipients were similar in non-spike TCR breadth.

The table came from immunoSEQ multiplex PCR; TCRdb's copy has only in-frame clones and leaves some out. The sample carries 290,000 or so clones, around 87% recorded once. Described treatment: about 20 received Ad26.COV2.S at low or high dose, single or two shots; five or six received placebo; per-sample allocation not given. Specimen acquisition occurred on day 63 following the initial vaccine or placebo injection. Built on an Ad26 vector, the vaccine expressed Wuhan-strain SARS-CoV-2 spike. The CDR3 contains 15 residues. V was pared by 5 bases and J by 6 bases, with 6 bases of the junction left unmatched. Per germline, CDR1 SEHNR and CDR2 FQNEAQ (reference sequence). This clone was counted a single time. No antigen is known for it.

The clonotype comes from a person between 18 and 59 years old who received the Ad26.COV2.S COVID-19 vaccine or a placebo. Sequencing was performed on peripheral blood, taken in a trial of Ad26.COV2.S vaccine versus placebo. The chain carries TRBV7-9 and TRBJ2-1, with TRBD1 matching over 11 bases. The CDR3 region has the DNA TGTGCCAGCAGCCCAACCGGGACAGGGGGCAATGAGCAGTTCTTC. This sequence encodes CASSPTGTGGNEQFF.